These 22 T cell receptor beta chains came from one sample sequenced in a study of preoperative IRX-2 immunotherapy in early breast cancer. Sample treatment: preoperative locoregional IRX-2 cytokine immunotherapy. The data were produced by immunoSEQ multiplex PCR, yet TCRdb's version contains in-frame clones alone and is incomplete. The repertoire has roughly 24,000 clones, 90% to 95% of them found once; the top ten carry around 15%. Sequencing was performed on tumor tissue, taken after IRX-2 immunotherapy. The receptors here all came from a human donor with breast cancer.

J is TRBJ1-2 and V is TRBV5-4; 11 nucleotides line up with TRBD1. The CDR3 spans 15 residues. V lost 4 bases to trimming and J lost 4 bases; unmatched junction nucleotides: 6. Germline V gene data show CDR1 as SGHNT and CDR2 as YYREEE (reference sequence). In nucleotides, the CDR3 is TGTGCCAGCAGCGGGGGGACAGGGGGTAGCTATGGCTACACCTTC. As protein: CASSGGTGGSYGYTF.

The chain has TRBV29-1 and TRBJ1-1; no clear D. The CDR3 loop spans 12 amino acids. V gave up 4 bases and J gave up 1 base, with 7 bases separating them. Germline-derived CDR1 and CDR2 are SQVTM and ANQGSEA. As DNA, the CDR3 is TGCAGCGTTGGAAGACAGAACACTGAAGCTTTCTTT. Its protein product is CSVGRQNTEAFF.

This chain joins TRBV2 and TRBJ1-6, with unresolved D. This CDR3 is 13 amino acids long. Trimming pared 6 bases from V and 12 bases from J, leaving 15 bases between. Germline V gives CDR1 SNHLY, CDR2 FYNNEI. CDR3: CASRAAGEGPLHF. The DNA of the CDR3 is TGTGCCAGCAGGGCCGCGGGAGAGGGACCCCTCCACTTT. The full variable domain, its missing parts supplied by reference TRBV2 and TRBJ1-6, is EPEVTQTPSHQVTQMGQEVILRCVPISNHLYFYWYRQILGQKVEFLVSFYNNEISEKSEIFDDQFSVERPDGSNFTLKIRSTKLEDSAMYFCASRAAGEGPLHFGNGTRLTVT.

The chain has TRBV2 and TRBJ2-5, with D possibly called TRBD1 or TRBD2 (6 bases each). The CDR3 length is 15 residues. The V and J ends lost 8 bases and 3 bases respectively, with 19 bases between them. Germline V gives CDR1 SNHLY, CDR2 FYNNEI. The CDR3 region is CASLGWGRGEETQYF. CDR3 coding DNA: TGTGCCAGCCTGGGCTGGGGGCGCGGGGAAGAGACCCAGTACTTC.

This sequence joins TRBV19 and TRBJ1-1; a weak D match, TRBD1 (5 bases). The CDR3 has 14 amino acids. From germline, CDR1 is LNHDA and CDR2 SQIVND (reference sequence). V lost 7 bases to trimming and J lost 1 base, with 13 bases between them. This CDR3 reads CASKPNQGNTEAFF. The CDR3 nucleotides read TGTGCCAGTAAACCGAACCAGGGGAACACTGAAGCTTTCTTT.

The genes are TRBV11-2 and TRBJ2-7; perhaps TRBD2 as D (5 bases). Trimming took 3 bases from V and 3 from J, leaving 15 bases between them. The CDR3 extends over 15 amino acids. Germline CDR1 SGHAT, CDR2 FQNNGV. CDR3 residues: CASSFGLPAGYEQYF. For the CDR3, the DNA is TGTGCCAGCAGCTTCGGACTCCCGGCCGGCTACGAGCAGTACTTC.

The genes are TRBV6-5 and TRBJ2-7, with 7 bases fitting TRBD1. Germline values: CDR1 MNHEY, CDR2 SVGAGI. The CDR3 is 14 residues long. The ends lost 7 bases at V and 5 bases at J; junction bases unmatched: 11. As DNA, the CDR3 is TGTGCCAGCACCCTAAGACAGGGATCTGACGAGCAGTACTTC. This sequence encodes CASTLRQGSDEQYF.

CDR3 coding DNA: TGTGCCAGCAGCCTGAGGGACAGACCGAACACTGAAGCTTTCTTT. It translates to CASSLRDRPNTEAFF. The J gene is TRBJ1-1, the V gene TRBV7-8; TRBD1 matches 7 bases. This CDR3 has 15 residues. Germline lookup yields CDR1 SGHVS and CDR2 FQNEAQ. Germline trimming cut 5 bases from V and 1 base from J; bases unmatched to any gene: 7.

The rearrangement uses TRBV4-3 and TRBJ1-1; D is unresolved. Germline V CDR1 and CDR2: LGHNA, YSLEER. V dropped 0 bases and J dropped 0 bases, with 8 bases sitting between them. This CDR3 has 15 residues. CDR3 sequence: CASSQEPAMNTEAFF. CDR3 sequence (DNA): TGCGCCAGCAGCCAAGAACCGGCCATGAACACTGAAGCTTTCTTT.

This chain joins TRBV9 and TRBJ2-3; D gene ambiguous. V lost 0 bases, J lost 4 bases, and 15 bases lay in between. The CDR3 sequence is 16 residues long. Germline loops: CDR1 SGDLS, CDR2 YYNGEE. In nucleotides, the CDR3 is TGTGCCAGCAGCGTAGGATTGATGGGTGGGTCAGATACGCAGTATTTT. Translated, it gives CASSVGLMGGSDTQYF.

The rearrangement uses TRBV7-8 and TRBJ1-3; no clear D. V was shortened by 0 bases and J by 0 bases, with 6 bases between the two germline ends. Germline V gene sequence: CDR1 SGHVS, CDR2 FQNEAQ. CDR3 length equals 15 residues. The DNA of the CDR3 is TGTGCCAGCAGCTTAGCTGGGTACTCTGGAAACACCATATATTTT. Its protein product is CASSLAGYSGNTIYF. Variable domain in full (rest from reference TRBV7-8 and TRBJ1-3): GAGVSQSPRYKVAKRGQDVALRCDPISGHVSLFWYQQALGQGPEFLTYFQNEAQLDKSGLPSDRFFAERPEGSVSTLKIQRTQQEDSAVYLCASSLAGYSGNTIYFGEGSWLTVV.

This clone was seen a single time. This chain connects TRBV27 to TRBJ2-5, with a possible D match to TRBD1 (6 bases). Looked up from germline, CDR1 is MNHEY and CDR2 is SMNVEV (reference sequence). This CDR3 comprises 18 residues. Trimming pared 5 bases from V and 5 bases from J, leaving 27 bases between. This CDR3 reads CASSHGTSSRGIKETQYF. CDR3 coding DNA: TGTGCCAGCAGTCACGGGACATCCTCGAGGGGAATCAAGGAGACCCAGTACTTC.

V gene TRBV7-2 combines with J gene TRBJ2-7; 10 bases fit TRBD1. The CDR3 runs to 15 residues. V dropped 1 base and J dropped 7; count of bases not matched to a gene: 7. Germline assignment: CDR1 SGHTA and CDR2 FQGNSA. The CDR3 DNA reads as TGTGCCAGCAGCTTAGGGTTGGGACAGGGGTCTGAGCAGTACTTC. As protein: CASSLGLGQGSEQYF.

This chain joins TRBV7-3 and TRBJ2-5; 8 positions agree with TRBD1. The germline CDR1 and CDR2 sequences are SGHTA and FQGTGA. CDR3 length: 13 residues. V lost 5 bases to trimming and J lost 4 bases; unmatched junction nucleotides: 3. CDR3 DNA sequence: TGTGCCAGCAGCCAAGGACAGGGAGAGACCCAGTACTTC. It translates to CASSQGQGETQYF.

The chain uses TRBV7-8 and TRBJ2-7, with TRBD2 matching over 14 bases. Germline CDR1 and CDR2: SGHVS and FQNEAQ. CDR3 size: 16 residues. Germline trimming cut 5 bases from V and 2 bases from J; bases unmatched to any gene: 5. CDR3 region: CASSRTSGGSTYEQYF. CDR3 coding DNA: TGTGCCAGCAGCCGGACTAGCGGGGGGTCGACCTACGAGCAGTACTTC. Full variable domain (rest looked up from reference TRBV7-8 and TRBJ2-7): GAGVSQSPRYKVAKRGQDVALRCDPISGHVSLFWYQQALGQGPEFLTYFQNEAQLDKSGLPSDRFFAERPEGSVSTLKIQRTQQEDSAVYLCASSRTSGGSTYEQYFGPGTRLTVT.

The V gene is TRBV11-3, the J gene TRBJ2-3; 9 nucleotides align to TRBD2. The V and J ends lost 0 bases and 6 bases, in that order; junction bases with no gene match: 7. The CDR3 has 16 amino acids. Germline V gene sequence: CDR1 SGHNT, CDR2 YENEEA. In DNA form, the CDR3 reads TGTGCCAGCAGCTTAGACGGGCGGGAGGGGGATGATACGCAGTATTTT. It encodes CASSLDGREGDDTQYF.

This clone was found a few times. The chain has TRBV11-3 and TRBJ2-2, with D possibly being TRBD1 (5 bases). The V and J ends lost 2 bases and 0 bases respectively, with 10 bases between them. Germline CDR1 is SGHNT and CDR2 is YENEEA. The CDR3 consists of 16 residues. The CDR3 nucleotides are TGTGCCAGCAGCTTAAGAGGACACTCGAACACCGGGGAGCTGTTTTTT. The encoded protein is CASSLRGHSNTGELFF.

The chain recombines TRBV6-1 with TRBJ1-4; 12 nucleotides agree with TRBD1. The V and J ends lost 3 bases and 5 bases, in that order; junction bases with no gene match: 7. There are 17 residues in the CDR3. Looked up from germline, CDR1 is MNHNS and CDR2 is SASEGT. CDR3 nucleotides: TGTGCCAGCAGTGACTGGGGACAGGGGGCGGAGAATGAAAAACTGTTTTTT. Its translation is CASSDWGQGAENEKLFF.

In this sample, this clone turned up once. The CDR3 bases are TGTGCCAGCTCACCGGACAGTACTAACTATGGCTACACCTTC. Translation: CASSPDSTNYGYTF. The V call is TRBV18, the J call TRBJ1-2, with D maybe TRBD1 (6 bases). The CDR3 runs 14 residues. The ends were cut back, 3 bases at V and 0 bases at J, with 8 bases in the middle. The germline gives CDR1 KGHSH, CDR2 LQKENI.

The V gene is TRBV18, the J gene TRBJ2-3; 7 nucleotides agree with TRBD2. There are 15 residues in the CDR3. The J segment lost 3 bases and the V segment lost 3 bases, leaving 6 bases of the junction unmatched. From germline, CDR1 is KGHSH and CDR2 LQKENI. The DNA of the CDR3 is TGTGCCAGCTCACCGATACTAGCGAGGACAGATACGCAGTATTTT. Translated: CASSPILARTDTQYF.

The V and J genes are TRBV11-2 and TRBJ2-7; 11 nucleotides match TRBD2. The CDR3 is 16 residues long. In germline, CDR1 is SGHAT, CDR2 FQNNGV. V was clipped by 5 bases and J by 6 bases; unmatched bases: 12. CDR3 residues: CASSLALAGGSGEQYF. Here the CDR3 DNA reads TGTGCCAGCAGCCTCGCCCTAGCGGGAGGAAGTGGCGAGCAGTACTTC.

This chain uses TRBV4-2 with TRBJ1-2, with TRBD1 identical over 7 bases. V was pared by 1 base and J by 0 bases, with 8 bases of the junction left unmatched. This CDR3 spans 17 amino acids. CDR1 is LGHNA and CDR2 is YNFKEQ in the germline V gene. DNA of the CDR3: TGTGCCAGCAGCCAAGGATACAGGGGCATAGCTAACTATGGCTACACCTTC. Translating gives CASSQGYRGIANYGYTF.